This T cell receptor (beta chain) appears in the sequencing data of a study of T-cell memory formation after mild COVID-19. Study observations and caveats: CD4+ clones that contracted lay mainly in CM and EM; CD8+ ones lay in EMRA.

Germline V lookup: CDR1 KGHDR, CDR2 SFDVKD. The junction had 0 bases not matched to a gene; V was cut back by 2 bases and J by 2 bases. The CDR3 has 15 residues. TCR alpha and TCR beta cDNA libraries carrying sample barcodes and UMIs came from 5'RACE with constant-segment primers. One entry per CDR3 protein results from TCRdb running MiXCR on the 5' RACE reads. This sample yields tens of thousands of distinct CDR3 sequences, of which less than 15% are seen a single time; 25% to 35% belongs to the top ten. A note on this clonotype: The antigen remains undetermined.

The sequenced material came from PBMCs or a T cell subset sorted from them (not recorded which). The rearrangement links TRBV24-1 to TRBJ2-7; 12 nucleotides agree with TRBD2. The receptor's source is an adult woman who had mild COVID-19 (a few samples of this study predate the infection). Cell type and time point are not known. The CDR3, as DNA: TGTGCCACCAGTGATTCTAGCGGGAGGGCCTACGAGCAGTACTTC. Protein product: CATSDSSGRAYEQYF.